Each of the 27 T cell receptor beta chains below was sequenced from the same sample in a study of T cells expressing NK-cell markers. For each CDR3 protein, TCRdb gives one entry from its re-call of the 5' RACE reads, without DNA. The listing records some 8,000 distinct CDR3 sequences. The sequenced sample was blood T cells: a sorted CD56 or NKG2C T cell subset, CD4+ or CD8+ T cells, or bulk PBMC T cells (not recorded which). These receptors were taken from a man aged 18 to 30 in good health.

Judged by frequency, this clonotype is medium-sized. V usage is TRBV29-1 and J usage is TRBJ2-7. CDR1 and CDR2 from the germline V gene are SQVTM and ANQGSEA. This CDR3 region has 12 residues. The CDR3 protein is CSVEGQSYEQYF.

This sequence joins TRBV20-1 and TRBJ2-3; TCRdb's D call of TRBD2 is untestable without DNA. This CDR3 comprises 16 residues. Germline V CDR1 and CDR2: DFQATT, SNEGSKA (reference sequence). This chain's CDR3 is CSADGLAGPSTDTQYF.

This chain connects TRBV7-2 to TRBJ2-1; TCRdb reports TRBD1, a call that lacks DNA to check it against. The germline gives CDR1 SGHTA, CDR2 FQGNSA. This CDR3 spans 15 amino acids. This CDR3 reads CASSLGGVALNEQFF.

This clonotype is identified as medium-sized from frequency. This chain joins TRBV11-1 and TRBJ2-1; the D gene TCRdb calls, TRBD2, cannot be checked with no DNA. Germline CDR1 reads SGHAT; CDR2 reads FQDESV (reference sequence). The CDR3 length is 14 residues. The CDR3 region is CASSFEGLLDEQFF.

Its frequency marks this clonotype as medium-sized. The V gene is TRBV4-2, the J gene TRBJ2-2. Germline V lookup: CDR1 LGHNA, CDR2 YNFKEQ. The CDR3 has 17 residues. The CDR3 sequence: CASSQDRDGSNTGELFF.

This clonotype ranks as medium-sized in terms of frequency. This rearrangement joins TRBV7-2 to TRBJ2-5; TCRdb proposes TRBD2, but this gene call is untestable without DNA. Germline V gives CDR1 SGHTA, CDR2 FQGNSA. The CDR3 has 16 amino acids. The CDR3 sequence is CASSQGLFYPRETQYF. The variable domain in full, completed from reference TRBV7-2 and TRBJ2-5, reads GAGVSQSPSNKVTEKGKDVELRCDPISGHTALYWYRQSLGQGLEFLIYFQGNSAPDKSGLPSDRFSAERTGGSVSTLTIQRTQQEDSAVYLCASSQGLFYPRETQYFGPGTRLLVL.

Frequency places this clonotype as medium-sized. The gene calls are TRBV27 and TRBJ2-1; the D gene TCRdb calls, TRBD1, cannot be checked with no DNA. Germline CDR1 reads MNHEY; CDR2 reads SMNVEV (reference sequence). The CDR3 is made up of 16 amino acids. CDR3: CASTPWGTGGYNEQFF.

V and J are TRBV6-1 and TRBJ1-1; TCRdb returns TRBD1, unconfirmable since there is no DNA. CDR1 MNHNS and CDR2 SASEGT come from the germline V gene. The CDR3 consists of 14 residues. CDR3 in amino acids: CASSRGQGNTEAFF.

The genes are TRBV25-1 and TRBJ2-3; the D call of TRBD2 rests on TCRdb alone, since no DNA is present to check it. The V gene's germline CDR1 is MGHDK and CDR2 SYGVNS. This CDR3 region has 16 residues. This CDR3 is CASSALGGGYTDTQYF.

The V call is TRBV18, the J call TRBJ2-2; the D call from TCRdb, TRBD1, cannot be confirmed without DNA. Per the germline V gene, CDR1 is KGHSH and CDR2 is LQKENI. The CDR3 spans 16 residues. The CDR3 loop is CASSPPFSLGTGELFF.

The chain carries TRBV25-1 and TRBJ2-5; the D gene TCRdb calls, TRBD1, cannot be checked with no DNA. CDR1 and CDR2 from the germline V gene are MGHDK and SYGVNS. The CDR3 has 15 residues. This CDR3 is CASSPKESPGETQYF. The whole variable domain, remainder taken from reference TRBV25-1 and TRBJ2-5, is EADIYQTPRYLVIGTGKKITLECSQTMGHDKMYWYQQDPGMELHLIHYSYGVNSTEKGDLSSESTVSRIRTEHFPLTLESARPSHTSQYLCASSPKESPGETQYFGPGTRLLVL.

Considering frequency, this clonotype is medium-sized. The chain links TRBV6-1 to TRBJ2-5; TCRdb returns TRBD2, unconfirmable since there is no DNA. CDR1 is MNHNS and CDR2 is SASEGT in the germline V gene. The CDR3 spans 16 residues. The chain's CDR3 is CASNPNLAGPQETQYF.

This chain joins TRBV10-3 and TRBJ1-1; the TCRdb call, TRBD1, lacks DNA for checking. The germline V gene encodes CDR1 ENHRY and CDR2 SYGVKD. This CDR3 contains 14 residues. CDR3 amino acids: CAIPPKKEIGPAFF.

The V call is TRBV20-1, the J call TRBJ1-1; TCRdb's assignment of TRBD1 cannot be checked, as there is no DNA. The CDR3 loop spans 15 amino acids. The germline V gene encodes CDR1 DFQATT and CDR2 SNEGSKA (reference sequence). Here the CDR3 reads CSAPPGSNMNTEAFF.

J is TRBJ1-1 and V is TRBV20-1; checking the TCRdb D call of TRBD1 is not possible without DNA. The CDR3 has 12 residues. Per germline, CDR1 DFQATT and CDR2 SNEGSKA (reference sequence). CDR3: CSAGLGDTEAFF.

By frequency, this clonotype is medium-sized. This chain joins TRBV20-1 and TRBJ1-5. Germline V gives CDR1 DFQATT, CDR2 SNEGSKA (reference sequence). The CDR3 is 11 residues long. This CDR3 reads CSASAGQPQHF.

J is TRBJ2-7 and V is TRBV30; TCRdb indicates TRBD2, and absent DNA this call remains unverified. CDR3 length: 15 residues. Germline values: CDR1 GTSNPN, CDR2 SVGIG (reference sequence). Here the CDR3 reads CAWSVTSGASYEQYF.

V gene TRBV11-3 combines with J gene TRBJ2-1; TCRdb lists TRBD2, though no DNA is available to test this call. The length of the CDR3 is 17 residues. The germline V gene has CDR1 SGHNT and CDR2 YENEEA. The CDR3 loop is CASSLVGSNWEYNEQFF. Looking up the rest from reference TRBV11-3 and TRBJ2-1 gives the full variable domain: EAGVVQSPRYKIIEKKQPVAFWCNPISGHNTLYWYLQNLGQGPELLIRYENEEAVDDSQLPKDRFSAERLKGVDSTLKIQPAELGDSAVYLCASSLVGSNWEYNEQFFGPGTRLTVL.

J is TRBJ2-2 and V is TRBV2; TCRdb's D call of TRBD2 is untestable without DNA. Germline V lookup: CDR1 SNHLY, CDR2 FYNNEI. This CDR3 region has 14 residues. CDR3 loop: CAGVAGGYTGELFF.

Frequency places this clonotype as medium-sized. The chain combines TRBV12-3 or TRBV12-4 with TRBJ2-5; with no DNA, the TCRdb D assignment of TRBD2 cannot be verified. The CDR3 has 11 amino acids. The CDR3 sequence: CASSRGTSRYF.

The chain uses TRBV24-1 and TRBJ2-3; the TCRdb call, TRBD1, lacks DNA for checking. Germline CDR1 is KGHDR and CDR2 is SFDVKD. This CDR3 region has 13 residues. CDR3 sequence: CATSDSPLESQYF.

The genes are TRBV28 and TRBJ2-1; TCRdb selects TRBD1, and the lack of DNA leaves this call unchecked. From germline, CDR1 is MDHEN and CDR2 SYDVKM. CDR3 length: 16 residues. The CDR3 sequence is CASSLFGQQQHNEQFF.

The chain joins TRBV15 to TRBJ2-2; TCRdb's assignment of TRBD2 cannot be checked, as there is no DNA. Germline CDR1 and CDR2: LNHNV and YYDKDF (reference sequence). CDR3 length equals 15 residues. The CDR3 sequence: CATSSSESGGGELFF.

The chain couples TRBV28 to TRBJ2-3. CDR1 and CDR2 from the germline V gene are MDHEN and SYDVKM. The CDR3 length is 13 residues. CDR3 residues: CASSLVAGVGQYF. The full variable domain, in which reference TRBV28 and TRBJ2-3 provide the parts outside the CDR3, is DVKVTQSSRYLVKRTGEKVFLECVQDMDHENMFWYRQDPGLGLRLIYFSYDVKMKEKGDIPEGYSVSREKKERFSLILESASTNQTSMYLCASSLVAGVGQYFGPGTRLTVL.

Judged by frequency, this clonotype is medium-sized. The chain uses TRBV15 and TRBJ2-3; TCRdb reports TRBD1, a call that lacks DNA to check it against. The CDR3 spans 14 residues. Germline CDR1 LNHNV, CDR2 YYDKDF (reference sequence). This CDR3 is CATSGDRGTDTQYF.

The rearrangement joins TRBV25-1 to TRBJ2-5. Germline CDR1 MGHDK, CDR2 SYGVNS. This CDR3 is 14 amino acids long. The CDR3 is CASTGSQPRETQYF. Complete variable domain (other parts from reference TRBV25-1 and TRBJ2-5): EADIYQTPRYLVIGTGKKITLECSQTMGHDKMYWYQQDPGMELHLIHYSYGVNSTEKGDLSSESTVSRIRTEHFPLTLESARPSHTSQYLCASTGSQPRETQYFGPGTRLLVL.

This rearrangement joins TRBV7-9 to TRBJ2-7; without DNA, the TCRdb call of TRBD1 cannot be checked. Per germline, CDR1 SEHNR and CDR2 FQNEAQ (reference sequence). The CDR3 is 16 amino acids. The CDR3 sequence is CASSLGLGQDLNEQYF.